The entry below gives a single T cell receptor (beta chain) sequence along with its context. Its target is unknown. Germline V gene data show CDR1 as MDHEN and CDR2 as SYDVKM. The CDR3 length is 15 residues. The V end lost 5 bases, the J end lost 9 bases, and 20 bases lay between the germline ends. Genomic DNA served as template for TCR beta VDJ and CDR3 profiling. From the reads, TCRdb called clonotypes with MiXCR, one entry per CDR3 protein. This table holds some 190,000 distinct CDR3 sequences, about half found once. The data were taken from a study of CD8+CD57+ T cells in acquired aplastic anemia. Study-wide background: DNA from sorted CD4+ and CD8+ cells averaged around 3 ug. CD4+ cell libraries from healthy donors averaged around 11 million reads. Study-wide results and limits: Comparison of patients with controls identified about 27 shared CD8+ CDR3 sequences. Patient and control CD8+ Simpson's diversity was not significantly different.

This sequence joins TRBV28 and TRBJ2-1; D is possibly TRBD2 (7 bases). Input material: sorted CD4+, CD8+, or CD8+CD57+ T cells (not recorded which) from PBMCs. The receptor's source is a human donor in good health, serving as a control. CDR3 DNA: TGTGCCAGCAGTCTCCCTGGGGGGGCCCCAACTGAGCAGTTCTTC. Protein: CASSLPGGAPTEQFF.